The clone carrying this TCR beta chain came up once. What it recognizes is unknown. Distinct nucleotide sequences in the sample also encode this CDR3. RNA extraction and reverse transcription yielded cDNA as sequencing template. Repertoires were generated with immunoSEQ multiplex PCR, while TCRdb's copy carries only in-frame clones and drops some. There are about 64,000 clones in the sample; roughly 47% occur only once, and 51% lies in the top ten. The sample comes from a study of CD8+ T cells in alopecia areata. Broader study findings: Sequencing of scalp samples also captures resident alphabeta T cells of normal skin. Lesional scalp, notably in alopecia totalis/universalis, had clonality above that of normal scalp.

Sequencing was done on a sample of NKG2D-low CD8+ T cells sorted from blood. This TCR was recovered from a human donor with alopecia areata.

The CDR3, as DNA: TGTGCCAGCAGGACGTCGGGCTCCTACGAGCAGTACTTC. It encodes CASRTSGSYEQYF. The V gene is TRBV7-9, the J gene TRBJ2-7, with D hard to call. Germline-derived CDR1 and CDR2 are SEHNR and FQNEAQ (reference sequence). The CDR3 totals 13 residues. V lost 6 bases, J lost 0 bases, and 9 bases lay in between. Full variable domain (outside the CDR3, taken from reference TRBV7-9 and TRBJ2-7): DTGVSQNPRHKITKRGQNVTFRCDPISEHNRLYWYRQTLGQGPEFLTYFQNEAQLEKSRLLSDRFSAERPKGSFSTLEIQRTEQGDSAMYLCASRTSGSYEQYFGPGTRLTVT.